This T cell receptor beta chain emerged from a study of T cell repertoires in ileal Crohn's disease (dated by TCRdb to the late 2010s). Regarding the research as a whole: The median duration of disease was about 7.3 years, and at the time of surgery about 35% of patients were active smokers. Every patient underwent surgery because of a complication, which was stricturing disease in 61% of cases and penetrating disease in about 39%. The study sequenced 171 mucosal samples from 57 patients, taken at several locations on the surgical specimen and at postoperative endoscopy. About half of the patients received postoperative therapy: eleven to twelve received thiopurines and around 19 received anti-TNF agents. Running in parallel with the study was a multicentre cohort set up to find predictors of early endoscopic recurrence following ileocolonic resection. Endoscopic postoperative recurrence was defined as a Rutgeerts score above i0. The TCR repertoire was analysed in 55 to 70 patients with Crohn's disease drawn from a prospective multicentre cohort. General study outcomes and caveats: Compared with non-smokers, patients who were active smokers at surgery showed a significantly higher proportion of clonal expansions (25.9% vs 17.9%, p=0.02). Higher high-frequency clone percentages at surgery were associated with endoscopic recurrence; all patients with clonality above 26.8% (18/57) had recurrence. Compared with CD4 T cells, sorted CD8 T cells held more high-frequency clones, which suggests that the mucosal expansions were mostly CD8. Mucosal CD4 and CD8 T cells were sorted and sequenced only in a subgroup of patients, whose size was not stated.

As to this clone: This clone's antigen is unknown. Per-base qualities were not stored, and no clone one base away is much larger.

The CDR1 and CDR2 encoded by the germline V gene are SNHLY and FYNNEI. CDR3 length: 13 amino acids, cysteine to phenylalanine. Only the CDR3 DNA is retained, 39 bases long and in frame from the first base. Trimming takes 10 bases from V and 0 bases from J, and the germline ends sit 12 bases apart. For commercial TCRB immunosequencing, around 500 nanograms of biopsy DNA were submitted for each sample. CDR3 regions were amplified from genomic DNA by Adaptive Biotechnology using a two-step, amplification bias-controlled multiplex PCR. The first PCR used primers for every V and J gene segment; the second PCR added barcodes and Illumina adapters. CDR3 libraries were sequenced using an Illumina instrument. The authors' pipeline ran thus. Vendor-provided pipelines were combined with custom analysis of raw data in R/Bioconductor under R version 3.3.0. Clonality, which ranges from 0 to 1, was calculated as the inverse of the normalised Shannon entropy across all productive clones. The repertoire share taken up by the top 100 clones defined high-frequency clones, and only clones that passed a 95% confidence test were kept. Repertoire diversity was measured with the Simpson index, and overlap between samples was measured with the Morisita-Horn index. The table was pulled from immuneACCESS by TCRdb, which kept in-frame rearrangements only. Such tables lose some clones; where checked, under half of the loss comes from unresolved V genes, and the rest has no known cause. V and J calls and clone size follow that table, whereas D and trimming were derived from the DNA. For this sample the table gives several thousand clones, of which 70% to 85% were detected only once. Just under 3% of the sample is in the top ten clones.

To be eligible, patients had to be adults with ileal or ileocolonic Crohn's disease and an indication for ileocolonic resection. Whole ileal mucosal biopsies were stored frozen at -80°C before DNA extraction. A TRizol-based method was used to extract genomic DNA from the frozen whole biopsies, and the DNA was quantified with a NanoDrop 2000 spectrophotometer. This TCR was sampled from an adult with Crohn's disease. The sequenced material came from ileal tissue. Recombination linked TRBV2 to TRBJ1-1; TRBD1 is a possible D gene, resting on 6 matching bases. The bases read TGTGCCACCCGGACAGAGTTGAACACTGAAGCTTTCTTT. Its translation is CATRTELNTEAFF.